The 5 T cell receptor beta chains presented below share a single source sample, sequenced in a study of blood T cell repertoires in COVID-19. Only in-frame clones appear in the TCRdb table, and some are missing; sequencing was by immunoSEQ multiplex PCR. The sample includes 150,000 to 200,000 clones, 82% of them seen just once. The specimen was peripheral blood. These receptors were collected from a woman between 65 and 79 years old with acute or convalescent COVID-19.

The gene calls are TRBV28 and TRBJ1-5; 9 bases are a match to TRBD1. V lost 3 bases to trimming and J lost 5 bases; unmatched junction nucleotides: 5. There are 15 residues in the CDR3. CDR1 and CDR2 from the germline V gene are MDHEN and SYDVKM. This chain's CDR3 is CASSLGTGWDQPQHF. The CDR3 DNA sequence: TGTGCCAGCAGTTTGGGGACAGGGTGGGATCAGCCCCAGCATTTT. Using reference TRBV28 and TRBJ1-5 for the parts outside the CDR3, the full variable domain is DVKVTQSSRYLVKRTGEKVFLECVQDMDHENMFWYRQDPGLGLRLIYFSYDVKMKEKGDIPEGYSVSREKKERFSLILESASTNQTSMYLCASSLGTGWDQPQHFGDGTRLSIL.

The V and J genes are TRBV5-6 and TRBJ1-2; maybe TRBD1 (5 bases). This CDR3 has 16 residues. The germline V gene has CDR1 SGHDT and CDR2 YYEEEE. The V gene lost 4 bases and the J gene lost 5 bases, with 21 bases spanning the gap. This chain's CDR3 is CASSKGPPLSGYGYTF. CDR3 coding DNA: TGTGCCAGCAGCAAGGGGCCACCCCTCTCCGGATATGGCTACACCTTC.

The chain joins TRBV28 to TRBJ1-6; D is perhaps TRBD1 (5 bases). Deletions cut 5 bases from V and 6 bases from J, with 11 bases between. This CDR3 spans 14 amino acids. Germline lookup yields CDR1 MDHEN and CDR2 SYDVKM. CDR3 DNA sequence: TGTGCCAGCAGTGACAGTCTTTTTAATTCACCCCTCCACTTT. This codes for CASSDSLFNSPLHF. The variable domain in full, with the rest retrieved from reference TRBV28 and TRBJ1-6, is DVKVTQSSRYLVKRTGEKVFLECVQDMDHENMFWYRQDPGLGLRLIYFSYDVKMKEKGDIPEGYSVSREKKERFSLILESASTNQTSMYLCASSDSLFNSPLHFGNGTRLTVT.

This clone turned up a few times. This chain joins TRBV19 and TRBJ1-1; perhaps TRBD1 as D (5 bases). The V gene lost 1 base and the J gene lost 0 bases, with 12 bases spanning the gap. The length of the CDR3 is 16 residues. Germline V gene lookup returns CDR1 LNHDA and CDR2 SQIVND (reference sequence). The DNA for the CDR3 is TGTGCCAGTAGTATAGGATCCGGGACTATGAACACTGAAGCTTTCTTT. It specifies CASSIGSGTMNTEAFF.

Note on this clone: Other DNA sequences within the sample encode an identical CDR3. The rearrangement joins TRBV4-2 to TRBJ2-3; TRBD2 agrees at 10 bases. V lost 2 bases and J lost 1; bases outside the gene matches: 3. From germline, CDR1 is LGHNA and CDR2 YNFKEQ. This CDR3 is 16 amino acids long. The CDR3 is CASSQQTSGRTDTQYF. The CDR3, as DNA: TGTGCCAGCAGCCAACAGACTAGCGGGCGCACAGATACGCAGTATTTT.